The rows below give T cell receptor beta chains drawn from one sample of a study of cytomegalovirus exposure and HLA in healthy donors. Sequencing used immunoSEQ multiplex PCR; TCRdb keeps in-frame clones, though not all of them. Seen here are fewer than 120,000 clones, 88% observed once, and the top ten hold under 1.5%. The sample comprised PBMCs. The origin of the receptors is a woman aged 30 to 39 in good health and CMV-seropositive. Both conserved end residues are part of each CDR3. Each record gives: CDR3 protein, J gene, clone size, V gene. A clone size is listed for some rows: how often the clone was seen (once, few, many), or a class if it is expanded.

CASRYRDGTEAFF	TRBJ1-1	once	TRBV5-1
CASSPSGSLDEQYF	TRBJ2-7	.	TRBV7-9
CASSSYRGGRTEAFF	TRBJ1-1	.	TRBV27
CASTWGGNTGELFF	TRBJ2-2	.	TRBV27
CAWTVAGTAGTQYF	TRBJ2-5	.	TRBV30
CASSLSVTGQGHEQYF	TRBJ2-7	.	TRBV7-6
CASSLAWEGQYF	TRBJ2-3	.	TRBV28
CASSIVGEAGELFF	TRBJ2-2	.	TRBV6-6
CATSLDRRGNYGYTF	TRBJ1-2	once	TRBV19
CASSLRDRGNTEAFF	TRBJ1-1	.	TRBV19
CAWSTIGATNEKLFF	TRBJ1-4	.	TRBV30
CASSPSEGVSEKLFF	TRBJ1-4	.	TRBV5-1
CASSGLPGRIRLDEQFF	TRBJ2-1	once	TRBV2
CASRQGKVPQHF	TRBJ1-5	.	TRBV6-1
CASRHRGANTGELFF	TRBJ2-2	once	TRBV28
CASSLTESYEQYF	TRBJ2-7	.	TRBV7-6
CASITGRSNEQFF	TRBJ2-1	.	TRBV2
CASSLTGGLEKLFF	TRBJ1-4	.	TRBV7-2
CACEGSDRSPHATNEKLFF	TRBJ1-4	.	TRBV30
CASSLVDGRGDEQYF	TRBJ2-7	.	TRBV7-6
CASSPSFWDRDAEQYF	TRBJ2-7	.	TRBV5-1
CASSSGHANGYTF	TRBJ1-2	.	TRBV5-1
CASSLGRDQPQHF	TRBJ1-5	.	TRBV7-3
CASSASGTGKTQYF	TRBJ2-5	.	TRBV9
CASSRDHTGNGGYTF	TRBJ1-2	once	TRBV7-2
CASSPATSGSTDTQYF	TRBJ2-3	once	TRBV5-1
CASRMGLAENNEQFF	TRBJ2-1	.	TRBV5-1